The 9 T cell receptor beta chains below were found in one sample sequenced in a study of CD4 T cells in relation to SARS-CoV-2 and coronaviruses. These receptors are not linked to any known antigen. Libraries were prepared by immunoSEQ multiplex PCR; TCRdb keeps only in-frame clonotypes and omits some of them. The sample records 35,000 or so clones, 77% being singletons. Sequences were obtained from memory CD4+ T cells from PBMCs, cultured in vitro. The receptors here all came from an adult with COVID-19.

In this sample, this clone turned up a few times. This chain uses TRBV6-5 with TRBJ2-1; TRBD2 matches at 7 bases. The germline V gene encodes CDR1 MNHEY and CDR2 SVGAGI. Trimming removed 7 bases from V and 7 bases from J; junction bases left unmatched: 7. This CDR3 contains 13 residues. The CDR3 loop reads CASIRAGANEQFF. The CDR3 DNA is TGTGCCAGCATCCGGGCGGGAGCTAATGAGCAGTTCTTC.

The gene calls are TRBV4-1 and TRBJ1-2, with D uncertain. This CDR3 spans 14 amino acids. Germline CDR1 is MGHRA and CDR2 is YSYEKL. V lost 0 bases and J 6 bases, leaving 11 bases between the germline ends. CDR3 in amino acids: CASSQDPGSDGYTF. CDR3 nucleotide sequence: TGCGCCAGCAGCCAAGATCCTGGATCCGATGGCTACACCTTC.

The chain is built from TRBV6-1 and TRBJ2-7; D unclear. Germline lookup yields CDR1 MNHNS and CDR2 SASEGT. V was pared by 1 base and J by 3 bases, with 19 bases between. The length of the CDR3 is 17 residues. CDR3 sequence: CASSEGSSWGTYYEQYF. CDR3 coding DNA: TGTGCCAGCAGTGAAGGGAGTTCGTGGGGAACCTACTACGAGCAGTACTTC.

The V gene is TRBV2, the J gene TRBJ2-7, with D unclear. The CDR3 loop spans 10 amino acids. V was pared by 5 bases and J by 3 bases, with 2 bases between. The germline V gene encodes CDR1 SNHLY and CDR2 FYNNEI. CDR3 DNA sequence: TGTGCCAGCAGTCTCTACGAGCAGTACTTC. Encoded protein: CASSLYEQYF.

The gene calls are TRBV5-8 and TRBJ2-5; 13 bases map to TRBD2. V dropped 2 bases and J dropped 5; count of bases not matched to a gene: 6. The V gene's germline CDR1 is SGHTS and CDR2 YDEGEE. The CDR3 is made up of 16 amino acids. CDR3 region: CASSFRTSGSRETQYF. CDR3 coding DNA: TGTGCCAGCAGCTTTCGGACTAGCGGGAGTCGGGAGACCCAGTACTTC.

The V gene is TRBV28, the J gene TRBJ2-7; D not certain. Germline V gene lookup returns CDR1 MDHEN and CDR2 SYDVKM. CDR3 length: 11 amino acids. Between the trimmed V and J ends, which lost 7 bases and 2 bases, there was a span of 6 bases. For the CDR3, the DNA is TGTGCCAGCAAGGGCCCCTACGAGCAGTACTTC. This sequence encodes CASKGPYEQYF.

This clone showed up just a few times. This chain joins TRBV14 and TRBJ1-1, with a tentative D call TRBD1 (5 bases). Per the germline V gene, CDR1 is SGHDN and CDR2 is FVKESK. With 7 bases removed from V and 5 bases from J, the gap between germline ends came to 14 bases. The length of the CDR3 is 13 residues. CDR3 region: CASNGEKGTEAFF. CDR3 DNA: TGTGCCAGCAACGGCGAAAAGGGGACTGAAGCTTTCTTT.

The chain links TRBV19 to TRBJ2-7, with D perhaps TRBD2 (5 bases). V was pared by 5 bases and J by 5 bases, with 13 bases between. From germline, CDR1 is LNHDA and CDR2 SQIVND (reference sequence). The CDR3 runs 13 residues. This chain's CDR3 is CASSGSSRNEQYF. Written as DNA, the CDR3 is TGTGCCAGTAGTGGGAGCAGCCGTAACGAGCAGTACTTC.

The chain recombines TRBV5-4 with TRBJ2-3; D is ambiguous. V lost 0 bases and J 1 base, leaving 9 bases between the germline ends. Germline V gives CDR1 SGHNT, CDR2 YYREEE (reference sequence). This CDR3 has 15 amino acids. CDR3 sequence: CASSLGPGRTDTQYF. The CDR3 bases are TGTGCCAGCAGCTTGGGGCCAGGCCGCACAGATACGCAGTATTTT.